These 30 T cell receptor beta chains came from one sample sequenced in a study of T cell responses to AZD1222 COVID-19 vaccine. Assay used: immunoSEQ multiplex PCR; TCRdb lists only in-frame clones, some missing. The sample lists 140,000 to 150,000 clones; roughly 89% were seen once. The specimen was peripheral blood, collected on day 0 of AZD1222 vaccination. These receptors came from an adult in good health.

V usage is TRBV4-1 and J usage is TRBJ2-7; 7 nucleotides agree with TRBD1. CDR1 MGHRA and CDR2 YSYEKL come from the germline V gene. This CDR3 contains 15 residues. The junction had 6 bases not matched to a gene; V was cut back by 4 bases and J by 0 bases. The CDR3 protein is CASSPGTALSYEQYF. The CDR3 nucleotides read TGCGCCAGCAGCCCGGGGACAGCGCTCTCCTACGAGCAGTACTTC.

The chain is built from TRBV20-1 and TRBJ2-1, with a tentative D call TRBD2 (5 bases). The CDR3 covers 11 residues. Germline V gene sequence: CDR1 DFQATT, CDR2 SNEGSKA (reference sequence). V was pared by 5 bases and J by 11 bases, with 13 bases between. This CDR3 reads CSAQVSVKQFF. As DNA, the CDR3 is TGCAGTGCTCAGGTTAGCGTAAAGCAGTTCTTC.

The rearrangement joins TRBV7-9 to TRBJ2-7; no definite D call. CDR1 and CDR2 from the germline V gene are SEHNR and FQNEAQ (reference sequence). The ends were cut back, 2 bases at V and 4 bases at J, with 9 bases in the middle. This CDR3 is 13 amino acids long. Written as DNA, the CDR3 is TGTGCCAGCAGCTTACTTCCCTATTACGAGCAGTACTTC. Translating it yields CASSLLPYYEQYF.

The CDR3 DNA reads TGTGCCAGCAGCCTCCGGGACAGGGGGCTCGGGGAGCTGTTTTTT. Translated: CASSLRDRGLGELFF. The rearrangement joins TRBV5-4 to TRBJ2-2; 12 bases line up with TRBD1. Germline CDR1 SGHNT, CDR2 YYREEE (reference sequence). There are 15 residues in the CDR3. V dropped 4 bases and J dropped 7; count of bases not matched to a gene: 5.

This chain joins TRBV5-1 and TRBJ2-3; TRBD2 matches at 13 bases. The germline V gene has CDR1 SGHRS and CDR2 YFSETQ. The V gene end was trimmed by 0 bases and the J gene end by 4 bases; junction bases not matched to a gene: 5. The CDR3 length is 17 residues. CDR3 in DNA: TGCGCCAGCAGCTTGGGGGCACTAGCGGGAGGGCCAGATACGCAGTATTTT. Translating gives CASSLGALAGGPDTQYF.

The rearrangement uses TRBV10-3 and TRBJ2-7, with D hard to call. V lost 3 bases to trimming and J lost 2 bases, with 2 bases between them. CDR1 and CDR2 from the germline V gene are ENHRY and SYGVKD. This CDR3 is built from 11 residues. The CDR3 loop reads CAISDPYEQYF. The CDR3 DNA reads TGTGCCATCAGTGATCCCTACGAGCAGTACTTC.

CDR3: CASSGGRSASYEQYF. The CDR3, as DNA: TGCGCCAGCAGTGGAGGACGTAGCGCCTCCTACGAGCAGTACTTC. The chain combines TRBV10-1 with TRBJ2-7, with a possible D match to TRBD2 (5 bases). The CDR3 runs to 15 residues. The germline CDR1 and CDR2 sequences are WNHNN and SYGVQD (reference sequence). V was shortened by 4 bases and J by 0 bases, with 13 bases between the two germline ends.

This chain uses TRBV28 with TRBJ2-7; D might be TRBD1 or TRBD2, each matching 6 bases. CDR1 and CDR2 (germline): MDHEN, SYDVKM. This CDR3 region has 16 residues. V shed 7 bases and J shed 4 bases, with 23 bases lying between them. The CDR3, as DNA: TGTGCCAGCAATCCAATGGGGGCGCGGGGTTCTTACGAGCAGTACTTC. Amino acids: CASNPMGARGSYEQYF.

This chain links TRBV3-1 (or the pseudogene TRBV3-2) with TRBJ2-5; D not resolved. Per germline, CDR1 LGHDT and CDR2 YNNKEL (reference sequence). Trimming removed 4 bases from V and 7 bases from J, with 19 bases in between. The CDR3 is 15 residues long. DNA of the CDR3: TGTGCCAGCAGCCGGCTACTGCCGCGAAGAGTGACCCAGTACTTC. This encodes CASSRLLPRRVTQYF.

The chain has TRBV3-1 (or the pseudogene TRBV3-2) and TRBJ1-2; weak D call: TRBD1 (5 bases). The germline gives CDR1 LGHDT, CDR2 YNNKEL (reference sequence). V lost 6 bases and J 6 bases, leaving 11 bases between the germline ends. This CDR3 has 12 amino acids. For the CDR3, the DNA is TGTGCCAGCAGTCGGCTAGGGGATGGCTACACCTTC. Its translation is CASSRLGDGYTF.

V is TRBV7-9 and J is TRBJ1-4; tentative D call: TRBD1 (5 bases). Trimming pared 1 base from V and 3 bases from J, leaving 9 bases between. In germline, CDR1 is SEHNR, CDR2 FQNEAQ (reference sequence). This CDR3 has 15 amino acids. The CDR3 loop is CASSLETGPNEKLFF. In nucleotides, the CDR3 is TGTGCCAGCAGCTTAGAAACAGGCCCTAATGAAAAACTGTTTTTT. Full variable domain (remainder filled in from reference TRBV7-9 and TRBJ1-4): DTGVSQNPRHKITKRGQNVTFRCDPISEHNRLYWYRQTLGQGPEFLTYFQNEAQLEKSRLLSDRFSAERPKGSFSTLEIQRTEQGDSAMYLCASSLETGPNEKLFFGSGTQLSVL.

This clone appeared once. This CDR3 is CASSSSRGSNQPQHF. The CDR3 DNA sequence: TGTGCCAGCAGTTCCAGTCGAGGTAGCAATCAGCCCCAGCATTTT. This chain links TRBV27 with TRBJ1-5; D is unclear. CDR3 size: 15 residues. V was cut by 4 bases and J by 0 bases, with 10 bases left in between. Germline values: CDR1 MNHEY, CDR2 SMNVEV (reference sequence).

The CDR3 here is CASSLGGETEAFF. In nucleotides, the CDR3 is TGTGCCAGCTCCCTGGGAGGGGAAACTGAAGCTTTCTTT. The chain is built from TRBV2 and TRBJ1-1; D is perhaps TRBD1 (5 bases). Trimming took off 8 bases at V and 5 bases at J, with 15 bases between the two ends. Germline V gene sequence: CDR1 SNHLY, CDR2 FYNNEI. The length of the CDR3 is 13 residues. Drawing the rest from reference TRBV2 and TRBJ1-1, the complete variable domain is EPEVTQTPSHQVTQMGQEVILRCVPISNHLYFYWYRQILGQKVEFLVSFYNNEISEKSEIFDDQFSVERPDGSNFTLKIRSTKLEDSAMYFCASSLGGETEAFFGQGTRLTVV.

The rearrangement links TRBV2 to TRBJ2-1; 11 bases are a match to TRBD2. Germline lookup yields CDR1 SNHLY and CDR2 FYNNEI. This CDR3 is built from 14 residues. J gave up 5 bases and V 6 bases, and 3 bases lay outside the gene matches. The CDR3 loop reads CASRGTSGNNEQFF. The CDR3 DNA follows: TGTGCCAGCAGGGGGACTAGCGGCAACAATGAGCAGTTCTTC.

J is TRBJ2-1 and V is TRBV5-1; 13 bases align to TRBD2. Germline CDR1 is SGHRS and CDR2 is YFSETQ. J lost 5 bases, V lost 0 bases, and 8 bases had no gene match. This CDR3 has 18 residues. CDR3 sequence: CASSLGPRTSGGDNEQFF. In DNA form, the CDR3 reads TGCGCCAGCAGCTTGGGACCTAGGACTAGCGGGGGAGACAATGAGCAGTTCTTC.

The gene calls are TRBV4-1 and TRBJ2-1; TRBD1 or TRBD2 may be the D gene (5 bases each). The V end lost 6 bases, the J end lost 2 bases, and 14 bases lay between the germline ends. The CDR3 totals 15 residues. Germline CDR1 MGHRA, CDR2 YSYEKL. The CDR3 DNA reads TGCGCCAGCAGGGGGGTTGAGACCCCCTACAATGAGCAGTTCTTC. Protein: CASRGVETPYNEQFF.

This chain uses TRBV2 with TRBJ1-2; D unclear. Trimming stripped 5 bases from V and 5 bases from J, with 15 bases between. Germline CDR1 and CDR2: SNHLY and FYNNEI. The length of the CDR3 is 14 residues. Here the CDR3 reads CASSRTDLKYGYTF. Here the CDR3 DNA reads TGTGCCAGCAGTCGTACCGACCTCAAGTATGGCTACACCTTC.

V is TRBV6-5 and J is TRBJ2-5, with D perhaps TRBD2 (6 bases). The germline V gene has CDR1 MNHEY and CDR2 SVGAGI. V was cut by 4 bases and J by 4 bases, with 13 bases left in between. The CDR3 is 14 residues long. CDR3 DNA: TGTGCCAGCAGTTGGGCGGGAAGGGGAGAGACCCAGTACTTC. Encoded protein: CASSWAGRGETQYF.

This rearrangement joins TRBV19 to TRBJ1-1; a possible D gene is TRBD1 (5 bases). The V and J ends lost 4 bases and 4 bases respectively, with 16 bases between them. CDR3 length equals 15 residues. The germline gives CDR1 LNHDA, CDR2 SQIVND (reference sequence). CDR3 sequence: CASSTVGQAFTEAFF. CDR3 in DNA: TGTGCCAGTAGTACTGTGGGGCAGGCGTTCACTGAAGCTTTCTTT.

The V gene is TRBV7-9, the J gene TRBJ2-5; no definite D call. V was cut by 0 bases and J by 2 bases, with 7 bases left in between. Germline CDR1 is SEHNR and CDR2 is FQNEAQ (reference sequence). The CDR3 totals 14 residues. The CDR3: CASSLAWGQETQYF. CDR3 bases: TGTGCCAGCAGCTTAGCTTGGGGACAAGAGACCCAGTACTTC.

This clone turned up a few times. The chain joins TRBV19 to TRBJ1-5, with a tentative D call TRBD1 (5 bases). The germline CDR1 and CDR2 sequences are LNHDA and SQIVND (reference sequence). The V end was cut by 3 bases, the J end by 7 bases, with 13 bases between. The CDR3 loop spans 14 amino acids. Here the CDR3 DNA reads TGTGCCAGTAGTATTGCCAGGGTGGGACAGCCCCAGCATTTT. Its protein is CASSIARVGQPQHF.

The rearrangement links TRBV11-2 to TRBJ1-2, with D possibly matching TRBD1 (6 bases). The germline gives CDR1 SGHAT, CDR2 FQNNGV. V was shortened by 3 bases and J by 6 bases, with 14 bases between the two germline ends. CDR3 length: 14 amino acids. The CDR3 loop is CASSFRTEPDGYTF. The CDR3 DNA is TGTGCCAGCAGCTTCAGGACAGAACCCGATGGCTACACCTTC.

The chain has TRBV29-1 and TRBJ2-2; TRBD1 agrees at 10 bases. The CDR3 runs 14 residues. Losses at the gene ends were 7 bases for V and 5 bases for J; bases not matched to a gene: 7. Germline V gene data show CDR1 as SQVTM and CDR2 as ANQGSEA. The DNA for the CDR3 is TGCAGCGGGTCTCGGGACAGGGGTACCGGGGAGCTGTTTTTT. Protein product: CSGSRDRGTGELFF.

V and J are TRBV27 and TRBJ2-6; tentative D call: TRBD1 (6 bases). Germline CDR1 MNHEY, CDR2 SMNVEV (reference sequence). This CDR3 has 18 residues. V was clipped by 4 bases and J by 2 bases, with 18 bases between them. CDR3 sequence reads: CASSSLPGVLTGANVLTF. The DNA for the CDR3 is TGTGCCAGCAGTTCTCTCCCAGGGGTGTTAACTGGGGCCAACGTCCTGACTTTC.

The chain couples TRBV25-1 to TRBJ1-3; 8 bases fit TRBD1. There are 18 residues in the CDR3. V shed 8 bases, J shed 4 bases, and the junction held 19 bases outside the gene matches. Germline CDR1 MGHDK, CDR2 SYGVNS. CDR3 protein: CASQARTGPSVGGNTIYF. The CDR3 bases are TGTGCCAGCCAGGCCCGGACAGGGCCTTCTGTGGGAGGAAACACCATATATTTT.

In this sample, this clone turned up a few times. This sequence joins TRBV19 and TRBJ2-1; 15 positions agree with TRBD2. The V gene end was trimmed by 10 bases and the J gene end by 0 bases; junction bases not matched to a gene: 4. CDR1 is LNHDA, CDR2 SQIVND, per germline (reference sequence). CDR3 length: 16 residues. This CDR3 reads CATGTSGGTSYNEQFF. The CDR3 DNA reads TGTGCCACCGGGACTAGCGGGGGGACCTCCTACAATGAGCAGTTCTTC.

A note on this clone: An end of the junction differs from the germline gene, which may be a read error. CDR3 coding DNA: TGTGCCAGCAGCGAAGGGGGCTCTGGAAACACCATATATTTT. This encodes CASSEGGSGNTIYF. The chain carries TRBV6-1 and TRBJ1-3; D possibly corresponds to TRBD1 (6 bases). CDR3 length: 14 residues. Germline CDR1 MNHNS, CDR2 SASEGT.

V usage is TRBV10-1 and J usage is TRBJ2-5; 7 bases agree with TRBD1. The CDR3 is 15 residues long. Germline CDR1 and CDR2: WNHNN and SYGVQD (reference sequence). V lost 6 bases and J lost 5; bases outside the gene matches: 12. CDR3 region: CASSDPRTGDETQYF. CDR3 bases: TGCGCCAGCAGCGACCCAAGGACAGGTGACGAGACCCAGTACTTC.

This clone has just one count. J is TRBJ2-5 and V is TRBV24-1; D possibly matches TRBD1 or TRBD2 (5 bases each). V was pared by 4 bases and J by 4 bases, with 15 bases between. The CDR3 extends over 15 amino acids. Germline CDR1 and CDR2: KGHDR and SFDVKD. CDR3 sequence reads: CATSDPGRGGETQYF. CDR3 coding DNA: TGTGCCACCAGTGACCCTGGACGGGGCGGAGAGACCCAGTACTTC.

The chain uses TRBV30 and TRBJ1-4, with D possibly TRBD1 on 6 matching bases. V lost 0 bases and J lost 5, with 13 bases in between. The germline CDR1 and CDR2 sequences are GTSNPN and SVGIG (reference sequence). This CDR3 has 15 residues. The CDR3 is CAWSVRGHPNEKLFF. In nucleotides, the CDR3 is TGTGCCTGGAGTGTAAGGGGACACCCGAATGAAAAACTGTTTTTT.